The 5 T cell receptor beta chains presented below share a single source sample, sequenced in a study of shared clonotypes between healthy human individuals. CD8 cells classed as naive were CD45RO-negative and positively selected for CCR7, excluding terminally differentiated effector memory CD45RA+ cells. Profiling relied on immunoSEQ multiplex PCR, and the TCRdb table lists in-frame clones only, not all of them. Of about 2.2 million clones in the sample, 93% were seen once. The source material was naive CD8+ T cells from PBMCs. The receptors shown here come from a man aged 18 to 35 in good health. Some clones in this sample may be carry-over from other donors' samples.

This CDR3 reads CAIKGAILSEAFF. The CDR3 DNA sequence: TGTGCCATCAAGGGGGCGATCTTGTCTGAAGCTTTCTTT. The chain couples TRBV10-3 to TRBJ1-1; TRBD1 agrees at 7 bases. This CDR3 contains 13 residues. V was clipped by 7 bases and J by 6 bases; unmatched bases: 8. The germline CDR1 and CDR2 sequences are ENHRY and SYGVKD.

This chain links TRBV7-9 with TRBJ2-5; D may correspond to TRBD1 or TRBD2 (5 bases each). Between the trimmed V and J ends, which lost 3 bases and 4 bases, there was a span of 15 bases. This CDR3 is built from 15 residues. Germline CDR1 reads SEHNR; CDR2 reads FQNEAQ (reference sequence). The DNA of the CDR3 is TGTGCCAGCAGCTTCCTTGGGGGAAGGGGAGAGACCCAGTACTTC. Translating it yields CASSFLGGRGETQYF.

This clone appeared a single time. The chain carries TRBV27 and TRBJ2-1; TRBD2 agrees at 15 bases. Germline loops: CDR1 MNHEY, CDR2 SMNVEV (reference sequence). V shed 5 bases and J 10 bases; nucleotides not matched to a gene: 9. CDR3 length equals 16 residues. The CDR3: CASSDRTSGRALEQFF. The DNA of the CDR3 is TGTGCCAGCAGTGATCGGACTAGCGGGAGGGCCTTAGAGCAGTTCTTC.

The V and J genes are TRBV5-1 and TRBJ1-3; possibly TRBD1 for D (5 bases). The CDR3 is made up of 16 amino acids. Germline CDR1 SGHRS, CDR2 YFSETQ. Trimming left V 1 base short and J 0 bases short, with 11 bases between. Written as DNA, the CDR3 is TGCGCCAGCAGCTTGTGGCCGGGGCCCTCTGGAAACACCATATATTTT. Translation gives CASSLWPGPSGNTIYF. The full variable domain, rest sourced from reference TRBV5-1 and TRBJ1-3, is KAGVTQTPRYLIKTRGQQVTLSCSPISGHRSVSWYQQTPGQGLQFLFEYFSETQRNKGNFPGRFSGRQFSNSRSEMNVSTLELGDSALYLCASSLWPGPSGNTIYFGEGSWLTVV.

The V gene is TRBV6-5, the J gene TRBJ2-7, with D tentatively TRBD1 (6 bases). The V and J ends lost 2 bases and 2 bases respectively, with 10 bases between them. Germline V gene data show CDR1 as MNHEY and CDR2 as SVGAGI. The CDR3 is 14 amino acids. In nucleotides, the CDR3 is TGTGCCAGCAGTTACCATCAGGGGACCTACGAGCAGTACTTC. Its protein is CASSYHQGTYEQYF.